This section outlines one TCR beta chain sequence together with its context. It was RNA transcripts that yielded the amplified TCR beta CDR3 regions. First-round RT-PCR targeting the TCR CDR3 was performed with the HTBI primer set. TCRdb called the multiplex PCR reads again in MiXCR, with one record for every CDR3 protein. Found here are roughly 570,000 distinct CDR3 sequences, around a sixth of them singletons; the top ten hold around 7.3%. Trimming took 6 bases from V and 1 from J, leaving 20 bases between them. The CDR3 consists of 17 residues. The germline gives CDR1 MNHEY, CDR2 SMNVEV (reference sequence). Patients aged 18 to 65 with hyperthyroidism were newly diagnosed, with duration under 2 months. Diagnostic decisions used clinical symptoms, serum thyroxine and TRAb, thyroid ultrasound and orbital computed tomography. The sample originates from a study of T cells in Graves' hyperthyroidism and ophthalmopathy.

Sequences were obtained from blood. The rearrangement links TRBV27 to TRBJ2-3; weak D call: TRBD2 (5 bases). This clonotype was sampled from a woman aged 25 to 45 with Graves' hyperthyroidism. The CDR3: CASRTTQFGVGTDTQYF. The CDR3, as DNA: TGTGCCAGCAGAACCACACAATTCGGGGTAGGCACAGATACGCAGTATTTT.